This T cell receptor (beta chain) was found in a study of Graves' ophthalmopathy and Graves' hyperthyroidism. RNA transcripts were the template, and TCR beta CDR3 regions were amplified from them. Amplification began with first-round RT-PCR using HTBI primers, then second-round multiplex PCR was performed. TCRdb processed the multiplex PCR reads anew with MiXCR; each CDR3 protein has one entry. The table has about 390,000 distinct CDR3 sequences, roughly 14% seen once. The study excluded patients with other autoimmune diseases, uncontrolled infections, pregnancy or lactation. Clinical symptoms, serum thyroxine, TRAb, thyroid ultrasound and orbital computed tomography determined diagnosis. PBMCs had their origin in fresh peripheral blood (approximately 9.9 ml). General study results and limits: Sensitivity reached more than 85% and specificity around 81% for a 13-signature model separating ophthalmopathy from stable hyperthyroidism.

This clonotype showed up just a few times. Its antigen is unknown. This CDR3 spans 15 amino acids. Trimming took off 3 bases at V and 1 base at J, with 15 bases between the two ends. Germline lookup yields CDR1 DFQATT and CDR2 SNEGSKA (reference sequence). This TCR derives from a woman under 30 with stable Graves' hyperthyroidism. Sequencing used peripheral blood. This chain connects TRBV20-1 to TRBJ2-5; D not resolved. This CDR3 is CSASWAVGIQETQYF. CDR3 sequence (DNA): TGCAGTGCTAGTTGGGCAGTGGGCATCCAAGAGACCCAGTACTTC.